This TCR beta chain was documented in a study of blood T cell repertoires in COVID-19. Whole-study context: There were acute and convalescent COVID-19 samples, and they came from the United States, Italy and Spain. PBMCs, B-cell-depleted T cells, or T cells were the source of the cDNA or gDNA that made up the material.

In germline, CDR1 is SGHVS, CDR2 FNYEAQ. The CDR3 is 13 amino acids. Losses at the gene ends were 5 bases for V and 10 bases for J; bases not matched to a gene: 7. In the study's own analysis: Estimation of nucleated cell counts relied on the amplification of reference gene primers. Repertoires were generated with immunoSEQ multiplex PCR, while TCRdb's copy carries only in-frame clones and drops some. The D gene and trimming were derived from the DNA, and the V and J assignments and clone size from that table. The sample consists of 250,000 or so clones, about nine tenths of them appearing once. The sequence was obtained from a woman aged 55 to 70 with acute or convalescent COVID-19. The rearrangement joins TRBV7-6 to TRBJ2-1; TRBD2 agrees at 8 bases. The sample consisted of peripheral blood. As DNA, the CDR3 is TGTGCCAGCAGCCTTAGCGGGGCAAACGAGCAGTTCTTC. It encodes CASSLSGANEQFF.